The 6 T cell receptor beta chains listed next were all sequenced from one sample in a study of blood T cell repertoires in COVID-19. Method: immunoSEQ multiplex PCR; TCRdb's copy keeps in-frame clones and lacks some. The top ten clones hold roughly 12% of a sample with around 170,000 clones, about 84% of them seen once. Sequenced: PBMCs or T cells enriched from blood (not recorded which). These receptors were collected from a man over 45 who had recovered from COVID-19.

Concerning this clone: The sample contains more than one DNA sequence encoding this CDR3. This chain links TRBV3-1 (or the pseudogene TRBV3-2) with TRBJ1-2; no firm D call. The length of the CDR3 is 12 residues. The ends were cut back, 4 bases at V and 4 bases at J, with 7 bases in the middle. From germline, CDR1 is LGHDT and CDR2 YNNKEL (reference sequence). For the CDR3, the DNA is TGTGCCAGCAGCCCCTCGGGCTATGGCTACACCTTC. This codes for CASSPSGYGYTF.

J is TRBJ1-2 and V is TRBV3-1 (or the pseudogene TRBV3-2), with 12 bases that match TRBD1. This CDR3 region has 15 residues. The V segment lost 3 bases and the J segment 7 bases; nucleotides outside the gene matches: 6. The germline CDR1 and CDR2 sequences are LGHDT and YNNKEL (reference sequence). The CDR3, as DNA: TGTGCCAGCAGCCACAGGGGACAGGGGGCCAGTGGCTACACCTTC. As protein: CASSHRGQGASGYTF.

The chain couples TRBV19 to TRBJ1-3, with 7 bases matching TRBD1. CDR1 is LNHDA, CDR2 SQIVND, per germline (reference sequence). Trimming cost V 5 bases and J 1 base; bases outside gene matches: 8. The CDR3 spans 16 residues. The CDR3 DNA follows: TGTGCCAGTAGTCGACAGGGAGGTGGGTCTGGAAACACCATATATTTT. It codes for CASSRQGGGSGNTIYF. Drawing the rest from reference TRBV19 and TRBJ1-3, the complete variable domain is DGGITQSPKYLFRKEGQNVTLSCEQNLNHDAMYWYRQDPGQGLRLIYYSQIVNDFQKGDIAEGYSVSREKKESFPLTVTSAQKNPTAFYLCASSRQGGGSGNTIYFGEGSWLTVV.

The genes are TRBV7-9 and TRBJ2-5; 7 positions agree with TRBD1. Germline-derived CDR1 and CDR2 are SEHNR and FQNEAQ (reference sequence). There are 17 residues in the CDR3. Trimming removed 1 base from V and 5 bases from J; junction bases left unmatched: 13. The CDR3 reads CASSLGLNTGARETQYF. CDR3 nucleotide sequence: TGTGCCAGCAGCTTAGGGCTCAATACAGGGGCCCGGGAGACCCAGTACTTC. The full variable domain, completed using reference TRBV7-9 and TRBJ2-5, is DTGVSQNPRHKITKRGQNVTFRCDPISEHNRLYWYRQTLGQGPEFLTYFQNEAQLEKSRLLSDRFSAERPKGSFSTLEIQRTEQGDSAMYLCASSLGLNTGARETQYFGPGTRLLVL.

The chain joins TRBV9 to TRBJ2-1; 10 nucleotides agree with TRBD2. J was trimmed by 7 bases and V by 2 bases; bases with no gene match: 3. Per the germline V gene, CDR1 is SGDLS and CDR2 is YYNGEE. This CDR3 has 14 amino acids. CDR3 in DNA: TGTGCCAGCAGCGTTTCTAGCGGGGGTAATGAGCAGTTCTTC. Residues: CASSVSSGGNEQFF.

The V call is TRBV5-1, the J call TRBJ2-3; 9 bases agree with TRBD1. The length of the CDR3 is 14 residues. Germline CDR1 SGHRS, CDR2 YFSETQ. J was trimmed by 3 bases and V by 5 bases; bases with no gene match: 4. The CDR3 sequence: CASREGQGTDTQYF. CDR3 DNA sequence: TGCGCCAGCAGGGAGGGACAGGGAACAGATACGCAGTATTTT. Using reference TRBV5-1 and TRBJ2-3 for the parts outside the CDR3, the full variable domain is KAGVTQTPRYLIKTRGQQVTLSCSPISGHRSVSWYQQTPGQGLQFLFEYFSETQRNKGNFPGRFSGRQFSNSRSEMNVSTLELGDSALYLCASREGQGTDTQYFGPGTRLTVL.